A selection of T cell receptor beta chains follows, all from one sample in a study of shared clonotypes between healthy human individuals. Method: immunoSEQ multiplex PCR; TCRdb's copy keeps in-frame clones and lacks some. The sample shows roughly 1,000,000 clones, 75% to 85% of them seen only once. Sequenced sample: memory CD4+ T cells from PBMCs. The source is a man between 18 and 35 years old in good health. Some clones in this sample may be carry-over from other donors' samples. Both conserved end residues are part of each CDR3. A D gene is named only where the DNA matches it firmly. Some rows mark clone size as missing; the rest say once, few, many or name a class of expanded clone.

>TRBJ2-4|.|TRBV2|.
CASGGSQRANIQYF
TGTGCCAGCGGAGGGTCCCAGAGGGCAAACATTCAGTACTTC
>TRBJ2-7|many|TRBV5-5|.
CASSLNLGPSYEQYF
TGTGCCAGCAGCTTGAATCTAGGCCCATCCTACGAGCAGTACTTC
>TRBJ2-7|.|TRBV10-2|TRBD2
CASSESFAASGRNEQYF
TGCGCCAGCAGTGAGTCATTTGCGGCTAGCGGGAGAAACGAGCAGTACTTC
>TRBJ1-1|.|TRBV4-3|.
CASSQSEWGNTEAFF
TGCGCCAGCAGCCAAAGTGAGTGGGGGAACACTGAAGCTTTCTTT
>TRBJ2-7|.|TRBV7-9|.
CASSAAAYEQYF
TGTGCCAGCAGCGCCGCTGCCTACGAGCAGTACTTC
>TRBJ1-2|.|TRBV7-9|TRBD1
CASSLGQGLGYTF
TGTGCCAGCAGCTTAGGACAGGGCCTTGGCTACACCTTC
>TRBJ1-5|.|TRBV28|TRBD1
CASSFAGQGLWQPQHF
TGTGCCAGCAGTTTCGCGGGACAGGGTTTGTGGCAGCCCCAGCATTTT
>TRBJ1-2|.|TRBV7-2|TRBD1
CASSLGLGTDLGYTF
TGTGCCAGCAGCTTAGGACTCGGGACAGACCTTGGCTACACCTTC
>TRBJ1-1|.|TRBV16|.
CASSQGRGRGYTEAFF
TGTGCCAGCAGCCAAGGTCGGGGACGAGGTTACACTGAAGCTTTCTTT
>TRBJ2-7|.|TRBV4-1|TRBD1
CASSQGDREYEQYF
TGCGCCAGCAGCCAAGGGGACAGGGAATACGAGCAGTACTTC
>TRBJ1-2|.|TRBV18|.
CASSSRDVYGYTF
TGTGCCAGCTCATCCCGGGACGTATATGGCTACACCTTC
>TRBJ2-1|.|TRBV25-1|.
CASSSARGRGEQFF
TGTGCCAGCAGTAGTGCCAGGGGTAGGGGTGAGCAGTTCTTC
>TRBJ2-2|few|TRBV9|.
CASSVRGTNTGELFF
TGTGCCAGCAGCGTCCGCGGGACAAACACCGGGGAGCTGTTTTTT
>TRBJ2-3|.|TRBV5-4|TRBD1
CASSRDRVPDTQYF
TGTGCCAGCAGCCGGGACAGGGTACCAGATACGCAGTATTTT
>TRBJ1-4|.|TRBV5-1|TRBD1
CASSLARGTGAEKLFF
TGCGCCAGCAGCTTGGCCCGGGGGACAGGGGCTGAAAAACTGTTTTTT
>TRBJ2-7|many|TRBV28|.
CASSLIGRSRIYEQYF
TGTGCCAGCAGTTTGATCGGGAGATCTAGGATCTACGAGCAGTACTTC
>TRBJ2-7|.|TRBV5-1|.
CASSFWSDYEQYF
TGCGCCAGCAGCTTCTGGAGTGACTACGAGCAGTACTTC
>TRBJ1-6|.|TRBV27|.
CASSLGVGSPLHF
TGTGCCAGCAGTTTGGGGGTGGGCTCACCCCTCCACTTT
>TRBJ2-7|.|TRBV5-1|TRBD2
CASTQRPGGAYEQYF
TGCGCCAGCACCCAAAGACCGGGAGGCGCCTACGAGCAGTACTTC
>TRBJ2-2|.|TRBV6-6|TRBD1
CASSYEQGYATGELFF
TGTGCCAGCAGTTACGAACAGGGGTACGCCACCGGGGAGCTGTTTTTT